These 29 T cell receptor beta chains originate from one sample sequenced in a study of T cell responses to AZD1222 COVID-19 vaccine (dated by TCRdb to about 2021). The library came from the immunoSEQ multiplex PCR assay. This is the immuneACCESS table as TCRdb keeps it, with only in-frame sequences that have V and J called. A part of the clones is gone; compared with another copy, unresolved V genes explain less than half, and the rest is unexplained. Counted in this sample were 130,000 to 150,000 clones; more than 70% of them appeared once. The top ten clones comprise roughly 1.7% of the sample. In the paper's terms, the time point label means: about 28 days (+/-7) after the second vaccine dose. The sample here was peripheral blood, taken 28 days after the second AZD1222 dose. These receptors were obtained from an adult who received the AZD1222 COVID-19 vaccine.

V and J are TRBV11-2 and TRBJ2-7; D is uncertain. The V gene's germline CDR1 is SGHAT and CDR2 FQNNGV. Trimming removed 6 bases from V and 5 bases from J, with 17 bases in between. This CDR3 is built from 14 residues. Here the CDR3 reads CASSSVSRRHEQYF. CDR3 in DNA: TGTGCCAGCAGTTCTGTCAGCCGACGGCACGAGCAGTACTTC.

V is TRBV6-1 and J is TRBJ1-1; D may be TRBD1 (6 bases). The CDR3 contains 14 residues. Germline V gene data show CDR1 as MNHNS and CDR2 as SASEGT. Trimming shortened V by 0 bases and J by 4 bases, and 9 bases separated the two germline ends. The CDR3 nucleotides are TGTGCCAGCAGTGAAGCAGGGGACATCACTGAAGCTTTCTTT. It yields the protein CASSEAGDITEAFF.

The V gene is TRBV6-5, the J gene TRBJ1-2, with D possibly matching TRBD1 (5 bases). Deletions cut 7 bases from V and 3 bases from J, with 15 bases between. The CDR3 covers 14 residues. The germline V gene has CDR1 MNHEY and CDR2 SVGAGI. This chain's CDR3 is CASTPDRGYYGYTF. The CDR3 region has the DNA TGTGCCAGCACCCCAGACAGAGGCTACTATGGCTACACCTTC.

The rearrangement links TRBV4-1 to TRBJ2-1, with TRBD2 identical over 7 bases. The V gene's germline CDR1 is MGHRA and CDR2 YSYEKL. Trimming at V came to 4 bases and at J to 8 bases, leaving 5 bases not matched to a gene. The CDR3 totals 13 residues. The CDR3 nucleotides are TGCGCCAGCAGCCGGCTAGCGGTAGATGAGCAGTTCTTC. Translated: CASSRLAVDEQFF.

The V and J genes are TRBV6-5 and TRBJ1-2, with 9 bases fitting TRBD1. Germline V lookup: CDR1 MNHEY, CDR2 SVGAGI. V was pared by 6 bases and J by 8 bases, with 7 bases of the junction left unmatched. This CDR3 is built from 13 residues. The CDR3 DNA follows: TGTGCCAGCAGCCGGACAGGGGCTCAGGGCTACACCTTC. Its translation: CASSRTGAQGYTF.

The chain joins TRBV5-1 to TRBJ2-7, with TRBD2 matching over 8 bases. The CDR3 has 16 amino acids. Germline-derived CDR1 and CDR2 are SGHRS and YFSETQ. J was trimmed by 2 bases and V by 4 bases; bases with no gene match: 11. The CDR3 region is CASSLLGGGHTYEQYF. CDR3 DNA: TGCGCCAGCAGCCTCTTGGGCGGGGGGCACACCTACGAGCAGTACTTC.

This sequence joins TRBV5-1 and TRBJ2-2; unclear D gene. Germline values: CDR1 SGHRS, CDR2 YFSETQ. Trimming took 5 bases from V and 2 from J, leaving 13 bases between them. The CDR3 runs 15 residues. The CDR3 here is CASREVGVNTGELFF. The CDR3 DNA is TGCGCCAGCAGAGAAGTCGGAGTAAACACCGGGGAGCTGTTTTTT.

The J gene is TRBJ2-7, the V gene TRBV19, with D possibly matching TRBD1 (6 bases). V lost 8 bases and J lost 2, with 10 bases in between. The germline V gene has CDR1 LNHDA and CDR2 SQIVND (reference sequence). This CDR3 has 12 residues. CDR3 coding DNA: TGTGCCAGTGGACAGTCGCCCTACGAGCAGTACTTC. This codes for CASGQSPYEQYF.

Comments on this clone: In the same sample, other DNA sequences code for this CDR3. This sequence joins TRBV18 and TRBJ1-1; a possible D gene is TRBD1 (6 bases). The CDR3 runs to 15 residues. V was trimmed by 0 bases and J by 0 bases, leaving 8 bases between them. Per germline, CDR1 KGHSH and CDR2 LQKENI. CDR3 nucleotide sequence: TGTGCCAGCTCACCACCTGGGGGCATGAACACTGAAGCTTTCTTT. Translating gives CASSPPGGMNTEAFF.

This rearrangement joins TRBV28 to TRBJ1-2; D might be TRBD1 (5 bases). Germline-derived CDR1 and CDR2 are MDHEN and SYDVKM. CDR3 size: 13 residues. Trimming left V 5 bases short and J 8 bases short, with 15 bases between. As DNA, the CDR3 is TGTGCCAGCAGTCAGGACACCAAACGAGGCTACACCTTC. It yields the protein CASSQDTKRGYTF.

The J gene is TRBJ2-7, the V gene TRBV27; D not resolved. The CDR3 runs to 12 residues. Germline loops: CDR1 MNHEY, CDR2 SMNVEV (reference sequence). The V gene lost 6 bases and the J gene lost 3 bases, with 9 bases spanning the gap. CDR3 bases: TGTGCCAGCAGGGGAAACCACTACGAGCAGTACTTC. This gives the protein CASRGNHYEQYF.

The J gene is TRBJ2-3, the V gene TRBV28; D possibly corresponds to TRBD2 (6 bases). The CDR3 length is 14 residues. Germline values: CDR1 MDHEN, CDR2 SYDVKM. Trimming removed 5 bases at V and 6 bases at J, with 15 bases between. CDR3 amino acids: CASSRPGDFDTQYF. The CDR3 nucleotides read TGTGCCAGCAGTCGACCGGGGGACTTTGATACGCAGTATTTT.

The V and J genes are TRBV6-2 or TRBV6-3 and TRBJ1-5, with 8 bases fitting TRBD1. CDR1 and CDR2 from the germline V gene are MNHEY and SVGEGT. The ends lost 4 bases at V and 4 bases at J; junction bases unmatched: 3. CDR3 length equals 14 residues. CDR3 in DNA: TGTGCCAGCAGTTCCACAGGGGGTAATCAGCCCCAGCATTTT. Amino acid sequence: CASSSTGGNQPQHF.

V usage is TRBV10-3 and J usage is TRBJ2-1, with 13 bases that match TRBD2. There are 16 residues in the CDR3. The germline V gene encodes CDR1 ENHRY and CDR2 SYGVKD. J gave up 4 bases and V 5 bases, and 5 bases lay outside the gene matches. CDR3 amino acids: CAISLGTSGIYNEQFF. The DNA for the CDR3 is TGTGCCATCAGTTTAGGGACTAGCGGGATTTACAATGAGCAGTTCTTC.

V and J are TRBV7-3 and TRBJ2-2, with 11 bases matching TRBD2. This CDR3 has 16 residues. Germline V lookup: CDR1 SGHTA, CDR2 FQGTGA. The J segment lost 2 bases and the V segment lost 3 bases, leaving 2 bases of the junction unmatched. The CDR3 loop reads CASSFTSGGNTGELFF. The CDR3, as DNA: TGTGCCAGCAGCTTTACTAGCGGGGGTAACACCGGGGAGCTGTTTTTT.

The genes are TRBV4-1 and TRBJ2-5; D is possibly TRBD1 (6 bases). CDR3 length: 14 residues. The germline gives CDR1 MGHRA, CDR2 YSYEKL. V dropped 1 base and J dropped 5 bases, with 11 bases sitting between them. The CDR3 DNA sequence: TGCGCCAGCAGCCAAGTCGCAGGGGTGGAGACCCAGTACTTC. Translating gives CASSQVAGVETQYF.

The genes are TRBV7-3 and TRBJ2-7, with 9 bases fitting TRBD1. Germline lookup yields CDR1 SGHTA and CDR2 FQGTGA. The CDR3 is 13 residues long. V lost 5 bases and J lost 4; bases outside the gene matches: 3. For the CDR3, the DNA is TGTGCCAGCAGCCGGGACAGGGATTACGAGCAGTACTTC. This codes for CASSRDRDYEQYF.

This chain joins TRBV29-1 and TRBJ1-4; D is possibly TRBD1 (5 bases). Trimming took 7 bases from V and 4 from J, leaving 13 bases between them. The CDR3 totals 13 residues. Looked up from germline, CDR1 is SQVTM and CDR2 is ANQGSEA. The CDR3 protein is CSGRDRNNEKLFF. CDR3 coding DNA: TGCAGCGGCCGGGACCGCAATAATGAAAAACTGTTTTTT. Full variable domain (rest looked up from reference TRBV29-1 and TRBJ1-4): SAVISQKPSRDICQRGTSLTIQCQVDSQVTMMFWYRQQPGQSLTLIATANQGSEATYESGFVIDKFPISRPNLTFSTLTVSNMSPEDSSIYLCSGRDRNNEKLFFGSGTQLSVL.

The CDR3 reads CSAKTRDHEQFF. CDR3 nucleotides: TGCAGCGCCAAGACTAGAGATCATGAGCAGTTCTTC. The V gene is TRBV29-1, the J gene TRBJ2-1; D might be TRBD2 (6 bases). Germline lookup yields CDR1 SQVTM and CDR2 ANQGSEA. The CDR3 is 12 residues long. Trimming left V 7 bases short and J 8 bases short, with 15 bases between.

The chain employs TRBV7-3 and TRBJ2-1; TRBD1 matches at 10 bases. The CDR3 runs 16 residues. With 5 bases clipped from V and 9 bases from J, the junction kept 13 bases outside the gene matches. CDR1 SGHTA and CDR2 FQGTGA come from the germline V gene. As DNA, the CDR3 is TGTGCCAGCAGCGCTGCCCCGGGACAGGGGCGTCGTGAGCAGTTCTTC. Protein sequence: CASSAAPGQGRREQFF.

V and J are TRBV7-8 and TRBJ1-2, with TRBD1 matching 8 bases. V trimming: 4 bases; J trimming: 2 bases; junction bases outside the gene matches: 12. The CDR3 spans 17 residues. Looked up from germline, CDR1 is SGHVS and CDR2 is FQNEAQ. The CDR3 nucleotides read TGTGCCAGCAGCTCTTACCCTTTACAGGGGGAGAACTATGGCTACACCTTC. Translating gives CASSSYPLQGENYGYTF.

This chain's CDR3 is CASSVGLAGDSGANVLTF. The CDR3 coding sequence is TGTGCCAGCAGTGTCGGACTAGCGGGGGACTCTGGGGCCAACGTCCTGACTTTC. The gene calls are TRBV5-8 and TRBJ2-6; 13 bases align to TRBD2. CDR1 and CDR2 (germline): SGHTS, YDEGEE. With 5 bases clipped from V and 0 bases from J, the junction kept 5 bases outside the gene matches. The CDR3 totals 18 residues.

The chain joins TRBV24-1 to TRBJ1-4; 7 nucleotides align to TRBD1. V lost 4 bases and J lost 5; bases outside the gene matches: 6. The germline V gene has CDR1 KGHDR and CDR2 SFDVKD. The CDR3 has 15 amino acids. CDR3 bases: TGTGCCACCAGTGACTCGACAGGGTCGAATGAAAAACTGTTTTTT. As protein: CATSDSTGSNEKLFF.

J is TRBJ1-3 and V is TRBV10-3; no clear D. Germline-derived CDR1 and CDR2 are ENHRY and SYGVKD. CDR3 length equals 15 residues. V was trimmed by 3 bases and J by 1 base, leaving 10 bases between them. For the CDR3, the DNA is TGTGCCATCAGTGACAGGACCCTGTCTGGAAACACCATATATTTT. Its translation is CAISDRTLSGNTIYF.

The CDR3 nucleotides are TGTGCCAGCAGCTTCGAGGGGGGCAGGGGCACCTACGAGCAGTACTTC. This gives the protein CASSFEGGRGTYEQYF. The chain has TRBV11-3 and TRBJ2-7; the D gene could be TRBD1 or TRBD2 (6 bases each). Germline V CDR1 and CDR2: SGHNT, YENEEA. Trimming left V 3 bases short and J 2 bases short, with 17 bases between. The CDR3 contains 16 residues.

The chain uses TRBV28 and TRBJ1-6, with D unclear. V was cut by 3 bases and J by 9 bases, with 6 bases left in between. The CDR3 sequence is 12 residues long. In germline, CDR1 is MDHEN, CDR2 SYDVKM. The CDR3 loop is CASSFRGSPLHF. CDR3 nucleotide sequence: TGTGCCAGCAGTTTCCGGGGTTCACCCCTCCACTTT.

This chain connects TRBV5-5 to TRBJ1-4; D unclear. Germline V gene data show CDR1 as SGHKS and CDR2 as YYEKEE (reference sequence). This CDR3 spans 14 amino acids. V lost 1 base to trimming and J lost 0 bases, with 4 bases between them. The CDR3: CASSLSSTNEKLFF. The CDR3 coding sequence is TGTGCCAGCAGCTTGAGTTCAACTAATGAAAAACTGTTTTTT.

This chain connects TRBV27 to TRBJ2-1, with 11 bases lining up with TRBD2. The CDR3 contains 16 residues. In germline, CDR1 is MNHEY, CDR2 SMNVEV (reference sequence). V was clipped by 3 bases and J by 6 bases; unmatched bases: 7. The CDR3 DNA follows: TGTGCCAGCAGTTTGTATACTAGCGGGAGCTCCAATGAGCAGTTCTTC. Protein sequence: CASSLYTSGSSNEQFF.

The V call is TRBV4-3, the J call TRBJ2-1; 9 bases align to TRBD1. V was pared by 8 bases and J by 4 bases, with 6 bases of the junction left unmatched. The CDR3 contains 14 residues. Germline CDR1 and CDR2: LGHNA and YSLEER. CDR3 DNA: TGCGCCAGCCGCAGTGGGACAGGGTACAATGAGCAGTTCTTC. Translated: CASRSGTGYNEQFF.